What follows are 12 T cell receptor beta chains derived from one specimen sequenced in a study of T-cell reconstitution after alpha-beta-depleted transplantation in children. This sample's TCRbeta library carried unique molecular identifier barcodes. TCRdb itself ran the PCR reads through MiXCR, one entry per CDR3 protein. The sample records around 140,000 distinct CDR3 sequences, 7.5% to 9% being singletons. The sample was PBMCs, mostly from graft donor cells, taken 180 days after TCRalphabeta/CD19-depleted stem cell transplant. These receptors originate from a female patient aged 2-9 years who had a stem cell transplant for congenital amegakaryocytic thrombocytopenia, so the T cells may come from the graft donor.

This clonotype was recorded many times. The chain employs TRBV29-1 and TRBJ1-1; TRBD1 is a possible D gene (5 bases). The ends were cut back, 7 bases at V and 1 base at J, with 7 bases in the middle. CDR3 size: 11 residues. The germline gives CDR1 SQVTM, CDR2 ANQGSEA. DNA for the CDR3: TGCAGCGGGGGGAGGAACACTGAAGCTTTCTTT. The encoded protein is CSGGRNTEAFF.

This clonotype was picked up many times. The rearrangement links TRBV5-4 to TRBJ2-3, with a tentative D call TRBD2 (5 bases). Trimming pared 0 bases from V and 1 base from J, leaving 9 bases between. The germline gives CDR1 SGHNT, CDR2 YYREEE (reference sequence). The CDR3 has 15 amino acids. In nucleotides, the CDR3 is TGTGCCAGCAGCTTGGTCGGGATGCGCACAGATACGCAGTATTTT. It yields the protein CASSLVGMRTDTQYF.

This chain connects TRBV5-1 to TRBJ2-3, with 7 bases fitting TRBD1. Germline V gene sequence: CDR1 SGHRS, CDR2 YFSETQ. The J segment lost 2 bases and the V segment lost 5 bases, leaving 5 bases of the junction unmatched. The CDR3 has 14 amino acids. CDR3 loop: CASSPGQYTDTQYF. The CDR3 DNA is TGCGCCAGCAGTCCGGGACAGTACACAGATACGCAGTATTTT.

This clonotype has a handful of counts. The CDR3 region has the DNA TGTGCCAGCAGCAAATATCGCGGGGGCCTGGTTTACAATGAGCAGTTCTTC. Protein sequence: CASSKYRGGLVYNEQFF. The rearrangement links TRBV21-1 to TRBJ2-1; the tabulated D call, TRBD1, remains unverified against the DNA. TRBV21-1 has pseudogene status. This CDR3 is 17 amino acids long.

As regards this clonotype: A much more abundant neighbour one base away suggests this may be a read error. The rearrangement uses TRBV20-1 and TRBJ2-5, with D maybe TRBD1 (5 bases). Germline V gene sequence: CDR1 DFQATT, CDR2 SNEGSKA (reference sequence). This CDR3 comprises 14 residues. The CDR3 sequence: CSARGQQYQETHYF. CDR3 DNA: TGCAGTGCTAGAGGACAGCAGTACCAAGAGACCCACTACTTC.

This clonotype was counted at least ten times. The chain is built from TRBV6-2 or TRBV6-3 and TRBJ2-3; D perhaps matches TRBD2 (6 bases). The CDR3 length is 15 residues. Germline V lookup: CDR1 MNHEY, CDR2 SVGEGT. Trimming removed 5 bases at V and 4 bases at J, with 16 bases between. In DNA form, the CDR3 reads TGTGCCAGCAGTCGTTCGGGACTGTCCCCAGATACGCAGTATTTT. Its translation: CASSRSGLSPDTQYF.

This clonotype was picked up a small number of times. The chain has TRBV2 and TRBJ2-5; D is unclear. The CDR3 loop spans 14 amino acids. Germline assignment: CDR1 SNHLY and CDR2 FYNNEI. The V end was cut by 1 base, the J end by 2 bases, with 8 bases between. In DNA form, the CDR3 reads TGTGCCAGCAGTGAAGTAACAGTTCAAGAGACCCAGTACTTC. Its protein product is CASSEVTVQETQYF.

In DNA, the CDR3 is TGTGCCAGCAGTTCCACAGGGGTGGGCGAGCAGTACTTC. The encoded protein is CASSSTGVGEQYF. The V and J genes are TRBV5-5 and TRBJ2-7; 7 bases are a match to TRBD1. In germline, CDR1 is SGHKS, CDR2 YYEKEE (reference sequence). Germline trimming cut 5 bases from V and 6 bases from J; bases unmatched to any gene: 8. CDR3 length: 13 residues.

The chain joins TRBV5-1 to TRBJ1-2; tentative D call: TRBD1 (6 bases). The CDR3 consists of 13 residues. Trimming stripped 6 bases from V and 5 bases from J, with 14 bases between. CDR1 and CDR2 (germline): SGHRS, YFSETQ. CDR3 in DNA: TGCGCCAGCACCCACAGGGACGGGTATGGCTACACCTTC. Protein: CASTHRDGYGYTF. The full variable domain, in which reference TRBV5-1 and TRBJ1-2 provide the parts outside the CDR3, is KAGVTQTPRYLIKTRGQQVTLSCSPISGHRSVSWYQQTPGQGLQFLFEYFSETQRNKGNFPGRFSGRQFSNSRSEMNVSTLELGDSALYLCASTHRDGYGYTFGSGTRLTVV.

This clonotype appeared a few times. V gene TRBV5-1 combines with J gene TRBJ1-1; tentative D call: TRBD1 (5 bases). The CDR3 sequence is 15 residues long. The germline V gene has CDR1 SGHRS and CDR2 YFSETQ. V lost 0 bases and J 0 bases, leaving 9 bases between the germline ends. The CDR3 bases are TGCGCCAGCAGCTTGGAGGGACTAGTGAACACTGAAGCTTTCTTT. Translation: CASSLEGLVNTEAFF.

The table lists this clonotype with many counts. The rearrangement uses TRBV5-1 and TRBJ1-6; the D is unclear. Germline values: CDR1 SGHRS, CDR2 YFSETQ. This CDR3 has 15 amino acids. Trimming pared 4 bases from V and 7 bases from J, leaving 15 bases between. The CDR3 DNA is TGCGCCAGCAGCCTGGATAGCCTGAGCAATTCACCCCTCCACTTT. Protein: CASSLDSLSNSPLHF.

This clonotype has a count of ten or more. The chain employs TRBV10-3 and TRBJ2-1; D not certain. This CDR3 is 14 amino acids long. Germline CDR1 is ENHRY and CDR2 is SYGVKD. V was pared by 3 bases and J by 6 bases, with 12 bases between. The CDR3 loop is CAISDWVPLNEQFF. The CDR3, as DNA: TGTGCCATCAGTGATTGGGTCCCCCTCAATGAGCAGTTCTTC.